The 22 T cell receptor beta chains listed next were all sequenced from one sample in a study of cytomegalovirus exposure and HLA in healthy donors. The PCR contained 60 Vbeta and 13 Jbeta primers. Only in-frame clones appear in the TCRdb table, and some are missing; sequencing was by immunoSEQ multiplex PCR. The repertoire holds approximately 110,000 clones, with around 78% as singletons. The specimen sequenced was PBMCs. The receptors shown here come from a man in his forties in good health and CMV-seronegative.

This chain joins TRBV2 and TRBJ1-5; no reliable D call. This CDR3 is 15 amino acids long. V lost 7 bases and J lost 3, with 16 bases in between. Germline CDR1 and CDR2: SNHLY and FYNNEI. CDR3 DNA sequence: TGTGCCAGCAATCTTGAGAGGGAACACAATCAGCCCCAGCATTTT. Its protein product is CASNLEREHNQPQHF.

The chain recombines TRBV11-1 with TRBJ1-5; tentatively, D is TRBD1 (6 bases). Between the trimmed V and J ends, which lost 5 bases and 10 bases, there was a span of 15 bases. CDR1 is SGHAT, CDR2 FQDESV, per germline (reference sequence). The CDR3 is 13 residues long. CDR3 DNA sequence: TGTGCCAGCAGCAGCGACAGGAGCCTACCCCAGCATTTT. As protein: CASSSDRSLPQHF.

The V gene is TRBV10-2, the J gene TRBJ2-1; 7 bases line up with TRBD2. The CDR3 loop spans 14 amino acids. Germline V gene sequence: CDR1 WSHSY, CDR2 SAAADI. J was trimmed by 4 bases and V by 4 bases; bases with no gene match: 4. The CDR3 protein is CASSASGGYNEQFF. The CDR3 DNA reads as TGCGCCAGCAGTGCTAGCGGTGGGTACAATGAGCAGTTCTTC.

The chain joins TRBV27 to TRBJ1-3, with 8 bases fitting TRBD1. Germline lookup yields CDR1 MNHEY and CDR2 SMNVEV (reference sequence). V lost 4 bases to trimming and J lost 1 base; unmatched junction nucleotides: 9. CDR3 length: 17 residues. CDR3: CASSSKLYRGSGNTIYF. CDR3 nucleotides: TGTGCCAGCAGTTCCAAACTTTACAGGGGGTCTGGAAACACCATATATTTT.

The V gene is TRBV7-4, the J gene TRBJ1-3, with D perhaps matching TRBD1 (5 bases). V lost 5 bases and J 7 bases, leaving 24 bases between the germline ends. Per the germline V gene, CDR1 is SGHVT and CDR2 is SQSDAQ. The CDR3 length is 17 residues. The CDR3 reads CASSVIHPQVMVNTIYF. CDR3 bases: TGTGCCAGCAGCGTTATCCACCCACAGGTAATGGTTAACACCATATATTTT.

The genes are TRBV9 and TRBJ2-1; a weak D match, TRBD2 (6 bases). This CDR3 contains 14 residues. Germline V gene lookup returns CDR1 SGDLS and CDR2 YYNGEE. The V end was cut by 3 bases, the J end by 12 bases, with 19 bases between. The CDR3 here is CASSAGDLRGGQFF. CDR3 sequence (DNA): TGTGCCAGCAGCGCTGGAGATCTAAGGGGAGGGCAGTTCTTC.

The chain uses TRBV20-1 and TRBJ2-1, with D maybe TRBD1 (6 bases). This CDR3 spans 11 amino acids. Between the trimmed V and J ends, which lost 3 bases and 7 bases, there was a span of 7 bases. Germline V gene sequence: CDR1 DFQATT, CDR2 SNEGSKA (reference sequence). The CDR3 loop reads CSASQGNEQFF. CDR3 DNA: TGCAGTGCTAGCCAGGGGAATGAGCAGTTCTTC.

The rearrangement joins TRBV2 to TRBJ1-2; possible D gene TRBD1, 6 bases. The germline CDR1 and CDR2 sequences are SNHLY and FYNNEI. The CDR3 is 13 amino acids. Deletions cut 7 bases from V and 4 bases from J, with 13 bases between. The chain's CDR3 is CASNRDNRYGYTF. CDR3 coding DNA: TGTGCCAGCAACCGGGACAATCGCTATGGCTACACCTTC.

The chain carries TRBV6-5 and TRBJ1-1; TRBD1 agrees at 7 bases. The germline gives CDR1 MNHEY, CDR2 SVGAGI. J gave up 0 bases and V 4 bases, and 2 bases lay outside the gene matches. CDR3 size: 14 residues. Here the CDR3 reads CASSFRGLNTEAFF. CDR3 DNA: TGTGCCAGCAGTTTTAGGGGGCTGAACACTGAAGCTTTCTTT.

This chain uses TRBV5-4 with TRBJ2-3; TRBD2 might be the D (6 bases). Trimming cost V 0 bases and J 6 bases, with 8 bases left between them. The CDR3 runs to 13 residues. Per the germline V gene, CDR1 is SGHNT and CDR2 is YYREEE (reference sequence). As DNA, the CDR3 is TGTGCCAGCAGCTTGGGGACTACGGATACGCAGTATTTT. It translates to CASSLGTTDTQYF.

The V gene is TRBV4-1, the J gene TRBJ2-7, with 7 bases lining up with TRBD2. With 3 bases clipped from V and 5 bases from J, the junction kept 13 bases outside the gene matches. Germline CDR1 and CDR2: MGHRA and YSYEKL. CDR3 length equals 16 residues. CDR3 amino acids: CASSQGSRLAVDEQYF. CDR3 in DNA: TGCGCCAGCAGCCAGGGCTCAAGACTAGCAGTGGACGAGCAGTACTTC.

This clone was observed a handful of times. The rearrangement links TRBV5-1 to TRBJ2-3, with 8 bases identical to TRBD2. The J segment lost 6 bases and the V segment lost 7 bases, leaving 10 bases of the junction unmatched. Germline assignment: CDR1 SGHRS and CDR2 YFSETQ. The CDR3 loop spans 14 amino acids. The CDR3 DNA reads as TGCGCCAGCGGTAGCGGGGCCCAGCGGGATACGCAGTATTTT. Amino acid sequence: CASGSGAQRDTQYF.

The table lists this clone with a count of one. CDR3 sequence: CASSDIGTVDTEAFF. DNA for the CDR3: TGTGCCAGCAGTGATATCGGGACAGTAGACACTGAAGCTTTCTTT. V and J are TRBV6-1 and TRBJ1-1, with 7 bases matching TRBD1. Trimming removed 3 bases from V and 3 bases from J; junction bases left unmatched: 7. CDR3 size: 15 residues. Germline-derived CDR1 and CDR2 are MNHNS and SASEGT.

The V gene is TRBV2, the J gene TRBJ2-7; D may be TRBD1 (6 bases). CDR1 is SNHLY, CDR2 FYNNEI, per germline. The CDR3 totals 14 residues. V lost 6 bases to trimming and J lost 3 bases, with 15 bases between them. This CDR3 reads CASRGILDSYEQYF. In DNA, the CDR3 is TGTGCCAGCAGGGGGATTTTGGACAGCTACGAGCAGTACTTC.

The rearrangement links TRBV28 to TRBJ1-1; 9 bases agree with TRBD1. The CDR3 consists of 15 residues. J gave up 1 base and V 5 bases, and 5 bases lay outside the gene matches. The germline V gene encodes CDR1 MDHEN and CDR2 SYDVKM. CDR3 DNA: TGTGCCAGCAGTACACAGGGGGCGTCGAACACTGAAGCTTTCTTT. Encoded protein: CASSTQGASNTEAFF.

This chain links TRBV19 with TRBJ2-1, with D maybe TRBD2 (5 bases). The germline V and J ends were trimmed by 3 bases and 9 bases, with 9 bases remaining between them. CDR1 and CDR2 from the germline V gene are LNHDA and SQIVND (reference sequence). There are 12 residues in the CDR3. The CDR3 DNA reads as TGTGCCAGTAGTATCAGAGGGAGTGAGCAGTTCTTC. It translates to CASSIRGSEQFF.

This chain connects TRBV5-1 to TRBJ1-6; TRBD1 is a possible D gene (5 bases). Germline V CDR1 and CDR2: SGHRS, YFSETQ. Between the trimmed V and J ends, which lost 0 bases and 6 bases, there was a span of 10 bases. The CDR3 length is 15 residues. Written as DNA, the CDR3 is TGCGCCAGCAGCTTGGGGACATTCATTAATTCACCCCTCCACTTT. It codes for CASSLGTFINSPLHF.

As for this clone: A junction end diverges from the germline sequence, so it may reflect a read error. The rearrangement uses TRBV6-5 and TRBJ2-5; D call uncertain. The CDR3 consists of 14 residues. Germline V gene sequence: CDR1 MNHEY, CDR2 SVGAGI. The CDR3 region is CASSYSHSQETQYF. Written as DNA, the CDR3 is TGTGCCAGCAGTTACTCTCACAGCCAAGAAACCCAGTACTTC.

The CDR3 loop reads CASSLGGTSGGNEQFF. The CDR3 DNA reads TGCGCCAGCAGCTTGGGAGGGACTAGCGGGGGCAATGAGCAGTTCTTC. The chain recombines TRBV5-1 with TRBJ2-1; 14 bases fit TRBD2. From germline, CDR1 is SGHRS and CDR2 YFSETQ. The CDR3 sequence is 16 residues long. V shed 0 bases and J 6 bases; nucleotides not matched to a gene: 2. The full variable domain, its missing parts supplied by reference TRBV5-1 and TRBJ2-1, is KAGVTQTPRYLIKTRGQQVTLSCSPISGHRSVSWYQQTPGQGLQFLFEYFSETQRNKGNFPGRFSGRQFSNSRSEMNVSTLELGDSALYLCASSLGGTSGGNEQFFGPGTRLTVL.

The CDR3 sequence is CASSMGLGGEQYF. The DNA for the CDR3 is TGTGCCAGCTCTATGGGACTAGGGGGAGAGCAGTACTTC. This chain connects TRBV18 to TRBJ2-7; 8 bases line up with TRBD2. The germline V gene encodes CDR1 KGHSH and CDR2 LQKENI. The CDR3 contains 13 residues. J lost 7 bases, V lost 6 bases, and 8 bases had no gene match.

The V and J genes are TRBV14 and TRBJ1-6, with D uncertain. From germline, CDR1 is SGHDN and CDR2 FVKESK. The CDR3 loop spans 17 amino acids. The V end lost 1 base, the J end lost 0 bases, and 10 bases lay between the germline ends. CDR3: CASSQGGVGSYNSPLHF. The CDR3 bases are TGTGCCAGCAGCCAAGGAGGAGTGGGCTCCTATAATTCACCCCTCCACTTT. The entire variable domain, with the rest obtained from reference TRBV14 and TRBJ1-6, is as follows: EAGVTQFPSHSVIEKGQTVTLRCDPISGHDNLYWYRRVMGKEIKFLLHFVKESKQDESGMPNNRFLAERTGGTYSTLKVQPAELEDSGVYFCASSQGGVGSYNSPLHFGNGTRLTVT.

J is TRBJ2-7 and V is TRBV27; possible D gene TRBD2, 7 bases. V dropped 1 base and J dropped 4 bases, with 20 bases sitting between them. The CDR3 is 17 amino acids. Per germline, CDR1 MNHEY and CDR2 SMNVEV (reference sequence). The CDR3 is CASSLLVGRGTTYEQYF. Here the CDR3 DNA reads TGTGCCAGCAGTTTATTAGTGGGGAGGGGGACGACATACGAGCAGTACTTC.